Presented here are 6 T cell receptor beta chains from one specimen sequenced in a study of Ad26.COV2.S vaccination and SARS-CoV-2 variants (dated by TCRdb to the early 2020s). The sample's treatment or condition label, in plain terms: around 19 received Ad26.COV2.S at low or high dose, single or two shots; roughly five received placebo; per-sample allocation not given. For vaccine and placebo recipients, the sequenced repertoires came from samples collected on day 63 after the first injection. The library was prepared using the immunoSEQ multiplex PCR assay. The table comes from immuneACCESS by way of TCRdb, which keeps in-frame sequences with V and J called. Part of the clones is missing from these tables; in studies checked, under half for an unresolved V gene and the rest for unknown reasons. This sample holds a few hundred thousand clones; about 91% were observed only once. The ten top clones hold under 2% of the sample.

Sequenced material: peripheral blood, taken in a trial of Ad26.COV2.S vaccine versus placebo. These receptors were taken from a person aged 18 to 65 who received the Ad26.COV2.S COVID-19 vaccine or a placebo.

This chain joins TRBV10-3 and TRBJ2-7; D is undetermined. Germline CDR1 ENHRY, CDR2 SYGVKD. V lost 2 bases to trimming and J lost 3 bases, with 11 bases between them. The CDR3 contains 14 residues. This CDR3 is CAISEKQSRYEQYF. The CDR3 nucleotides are TGTGCCATCAGTGAGAAACAGTCCCGCTACGAGCAGTACTTC.

This chain's CDR3 is CAWMTSGSYNEQFF. The CDR3 bases are TGTGCCTGGATGACTAGCGGGAGCTACAATGAGCAGTTCTTC. The genes are TRBV30 and TRBJ2-1; 12 nucleotides align to TRBD2. This CDR3 has 14 amino acids. Per the germline V gene, CDR1 is GTSNPN and CDR2 is SVGIG (reference sequence). V lost 4 bases to trimming and J lost 3 bases; unmatched junction nucleotides: 1.

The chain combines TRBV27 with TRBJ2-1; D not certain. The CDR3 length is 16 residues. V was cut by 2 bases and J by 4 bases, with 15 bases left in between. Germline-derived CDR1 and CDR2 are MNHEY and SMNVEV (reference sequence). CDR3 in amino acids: CASSLTANRAYNEQFF. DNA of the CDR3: TGTGCCAGCAGTTTAACAGCCAACAGAGCTTACAATGAGCAGTTCTTC.

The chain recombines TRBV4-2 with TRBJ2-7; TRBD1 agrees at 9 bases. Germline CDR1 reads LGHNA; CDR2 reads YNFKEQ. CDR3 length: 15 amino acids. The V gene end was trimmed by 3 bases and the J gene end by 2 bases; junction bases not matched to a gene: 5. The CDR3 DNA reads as TGTGCCAGCAGCCAGCAGGGACAGGGTACCTACGAGCAGTACTTC. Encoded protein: CASSQQGQGTYEQYF.

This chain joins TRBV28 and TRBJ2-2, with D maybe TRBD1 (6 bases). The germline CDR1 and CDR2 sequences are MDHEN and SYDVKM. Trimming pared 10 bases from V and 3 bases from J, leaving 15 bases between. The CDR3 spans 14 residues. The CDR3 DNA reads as TGTGCCACCAAAGGGACATCCGACACCGGGGAGCTGTTTTTT. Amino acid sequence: CATKGTSDTGELFF.

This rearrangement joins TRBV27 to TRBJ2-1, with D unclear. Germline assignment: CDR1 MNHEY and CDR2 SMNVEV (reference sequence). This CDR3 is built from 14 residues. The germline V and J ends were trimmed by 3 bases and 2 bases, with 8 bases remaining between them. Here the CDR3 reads CASSLAGTYNEQFF. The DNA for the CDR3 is TGTGCCAGCAGTTTGGCAGGAACCTACAATGAGCAGTTCTTC.